A selection of T cell receptor beta chains follows, all from one sample in a study of tumor-infiltrating lymphocytes in oesophageal squamous cell carcinoma. TCRdb fed the PCR reads into MiXCR, producing one record per CDR3 protein. The sample lists about 13,000 distinct CDR3 sequences, around 53% seen once, with about 12% in the top ten. The sequenced sample consisted of blood. Every receptor here comes from a female donor with esophageal squamous cell carcinoma. The CDR3 runs from the conserved cysteine through the conserved F or W. A D gene is named only where the DNA matches it firmly. Size is stated for part of the rows, as once, few or many counts, or as a class when the clone is expanded.

.	TRBV11-3	many	TRBJ2-5	CASSLVSGNNEQYF	TGTGCCAGCAGCTTGGTTAGCGGCAACAATGAGCAGTACTTC
.	TRBV11-2	medium-sized	TRBJ2-7	CASSVSGGSYEQYF	TGTGCCAGCAGCGTCTCAGGGGGGTCCTACGAGCAGTACTTC
TRBD1	TRBV5-1	few	TRBJ1-2	CASSLGQGAIYGYTF	TGCGCCAGCAGCTTGGGACAGGGGGCCATCTATGGCTACACCTTC
TRBD2	TRBV7-4	.	TRBJ2-1	CASSRWTSGRYNEQFF	TGTGCCAGCAGCAGATGGACTAGCGGGAGGTACAATGAGCAGTTCTTC
TRBD1	TRBV11-3	medium-sized	TRBJ1-2	CASSPEGKGAQYGYTF	TGTGCCAGCAGCCCCGAGGGGAAGGGGGCACAGTATGGCTACACCTTC
TRBD2	TRBV7-6	.	TRBJ2-5	CASSPGPGLAGDRETQYF	TGTGCCAGCAGCCCCGGGCCTGGACTAGCGGGAGACCGAGAGACCCAGTACTTC
.	TRBV7-6	few	TRBJ2-1	CASRFRGDHNEQFF	TGTGCCAGCAGATTTAGGGGGGATCACAATGAGCAGTTCTTC
TRBD1	TRBV7-2	.	TRBJ1-2	CASSLDGTGSYGYTF	TGTGCCAGCAGCTTAGACGGGACAGGATCCTATGGCTACACCTTC
.	TRBV28	.	TRBJ1-4	CASRFSGTGNEKLFF	TGTGCCAGCAGATTCTCCGGGACGGGAAATGAAAAACTGTTTTTT
.	TRBV7-2	.	TRBJ1-5	CASSLTELVQPQHF	TGTGCCAGCAGCCTGACAGAATTAGTCCAGCCCCAGCATTTT
.	TRBV6-1	.	TRBJ2-1	CASSETLGTRTSGEQFF	TGTGCCAGCAGTGAGACCCTGGGGACCAGGACGTCAGGTGAGCAGTTCTTC
TRBD2	TRBV5-1	.	TRBJ2-7	CASSRYSGSSYNEKYF	TGCGCCAGCAGTCGTTATAGCGGGAGCTCCTACAATGAGAAGTACTTC
TRBD1	TRBV7-8	.	TRBJ2-1	CASSHTRDRDFF	TGTGCCAGCAGCCATACCCGGGACAGGGACTTCTTC
.	TRBV4-1	few	TRBJ2-7	CASSQDLGEQYF	TGCGCCAGCAGCCAAGATCTCGGTGAGCAGTACTTC
.	TRBV5-3	.	TRBJ1-4	CASTHSNEATGKLFF	TGTGCCAGCACCCACTCAAATGAGGCTACAGGAAAACTGTTTTTT
.	TRBV18	many	TRBJ1-3	CASSPNRPSSGNTIYF	TGTGCCAGCTCACCGAACAGGCCGAGCTCTGGAAACACCATATATTTT
.	TRBV6-1	.	TRBJ2-5	CASSDGSESETQYF	TGTGCCAGCAGTGATGGGTCAGAATCTGAGACCCAGTACTTC
.	TRBV20-1	.	TRBJ2-3	CSARDPRTATTDTQYF	TGCAGTGCTAGAGATCCCCGGACAGCTACGACAGATACGCAGTATTTT
.	TRBV7-3	.	TRBJ2-7	CASSKGDGHYEQYF	TGTGCCAGCAGCAAAGGGGACGGCCACTACGAGCAGTACTTC
.	TRBV28	medium-sized	TRBJ2-1	CASTRDLHNEQFF	TGTGCCAGCACTAGGGACCTCCACAATGAGCAGTTCTTC
TRBD2	TRBV7-2	.	TRBJ2-7	CASSLASGIYEQYF	TGTGCCAGCAGCTTAGCTAGCGGGATCTACGAGCAGTACTTC
.	TRBV18	many	TRBJ1-1	CASSPAWGTEAFF	TGTGCCAGCTCACCGGCGTGGGGAACTGAAGCTTTCTTT
.	TRBV7-8	.	TRBJ2-7	CASSSLASYEQYF	TGTGCCAGCAGCTCCCTAGCGTCCTACGAGCAGTACTTC
.	TRBV7-6	.	TRBJ2-7	CASSLGGDEQYF	TGTGCCAGCAGCTTAGGAGGGGACGAGCAGTACTTC
.	TRBV2	many	TRBJ2-1	CASRAPAHNEQFF	TGTGCCAGCAGGGCCCCGGCTCACAATGAGCAGTTCTTC
TRBD1	TRBV28	medium-sized	TRBJ2-7	CASSSPRDREPEQYF	TGTGCCAGCAGTTCCCCCCGGGACAGGGAACCCGAGCAGTACTTC
.	TRBV7-3	.	TRBJ2-7	CASSTGPNAGQYF	TGTGCCAGCAGCACCGGACCGAACGCGGGGCAGTACTTC
.	TRBV7-8	.	TRBJ2-1	CASNRLDSRDEQFF	TGTGCCAGCAACCGACTGGACTCCCGAGATGAGCAGTTCTTC
.	TRBV27	many	TRBJ1-5	CASRPFGAGNQPQHF	TGTGCCAGCAGACCGTTTGGGGCGGGCAATCAGCCCCAGCATTTT
.	TRBV15	.	TRBJ1-3	CATSRDLSLAREDGNTIYF	TGTGCCACCAGCAGAGATCTGTCCCTCGCCAGGGAGGACGGAAACACCATATATTTT
.	TRBV24-1	few	TRBJ2-1	CATSERRDHYNEQFF	TGTGCCACCAGTGAAAGGCGGGATCACTACAATGAGCAGTTCTTC
.	TRBV28	medium-sized	TRBJ2-5	CASGPQGRSRTQYF	TGTGCCAGCGGTCCCCAAGGACGCTCGAGGACCCAGTACTTC
.	TRBV7-9	.	TRBJ2-5	CASSLGGLQETRYF	TGTGCCAGCAGCTTAGGGGGGCTTCAAGAGACCCGGTACTTC
.	TRBV7-3	few	TRBJ2-1	CASSLTVSSYNEQFF	TGTGCCAGCAGCTTAACTGTAAGCTCCTACAATGAGCAGTTCTTC
TRBD2	TRBV11-3	.	TRBJ2-1	CASSLGTSGLDEQFF	TGTGCCAGCAGTTTAGGGACTAGCGGCTTGGATGAGCAGTTCTTC
TRBD1	TRBV28	medium-sized	TRBJ2-5	CASSRPGQGGETQYF	TGTGCCAGCAGTCGGCCGGGACAGGGGGGAGAGACCCAGTACTTC
.	TRBV11-2	.	TRBJ2-5	CASSFRGLETQYF	TGTGCCAGCAGCTTTCGGGGATTAGAGACCCAGTACTTC
.	TRBV6-1	.	TRBJ2-7	CASSVERSSSYEQYF	TGTGCCAGCAGTGTAGAGCGATCAAGCTCCTACGAGCAGTACTTC
.	TRBV7-9	medium-sized	TRBJ2-7	CASSSLQGYNEQYF	TGTGCCAGCAGCTCTTTACAGGGTTACAATGAGCAGTACTTC
TRBD1	TRBV6-2/TRBV6-3	medium-sized	TRBJ1-2	CASSYRDRGRGYTF	TGTGCCAGCAGTTATAGGGACAGGGGTCGAGGCTACACCTTC
TRBD2	TRBV20-1	.	TRBJ2-7	CSARTSGTYEQYF	TGCAGTGCTCGGACTAGCGGGACGTACGAGCAGTACTTC
.	TRBV12-3/TRBV12-4	.	TRBJ2-1	CASIGQLSSYNEQFF	TGTGCCAGCATCGGACAGTTGAGCTCCTACAATGAGCAGTTCTTC
.	TRBV5-6	.	TRBJ1-2	CASSFAGIQSGYTF	TGTGCCAGCAGCTTCGCAGGAATACAGTCGGGCTACACCTTC
TRBD2	TRBV7-6	.	TRBJ2-1	CASSLEAGGYNEQFF	TGTGCCAGCAGCTTAGAGGCGGGAGGGTACAATGAGCAGTTCTTC
TRBD1	TRBV7-3	many	TRBJ1-1	CASSPTGGTEAFF	TGTGCCAGCAGCCCTACAGGGGGCACTGAAGCTTTCTTT
.	TRBV12-3/TRBV12-4	once	TRBJ2-3	CASSLSAYTDTQYF	TGTGCCAGCAGCCTATCAGCTTACACAGATACGCAGTATTTT
.	TRBV6-1	.	TRBJ2-3	CASSDGGSKAQYF	TGTGCCAGCAGCGACGGAGGGTCAAAGGCGCAGTATTTT
.	TRBV5-3	.	TRBJ1-6	CASSSRTSGRQDTQYF	TGTGCCAGCAGCTCTAGGACTAGCGGGAGGCAAGATACGCAGTACTTT
TRBD1	TRBV7-9	medium-sized	TRBJ2-7	CASSWDRFSYEQYF	TGTGCCAGCAGCTGGGACAGGTTCTCCTACGAGCAGTACTTC
TRBD1	TRBV7-9	medium-sized	TRBJ2-1	CASSYRGQRGYNEQFF	TGTGCCAGCAGCTACCGGGGACAGAGGGGTTACAATGAGCAGTTCTTC
.	TRBV20-1	.	TRBJ2-1	CSATPRLTYNEQFF	TGCAGTGCTACCCCCAGGCTGACCTACAATGAGCAGTTCTTC
TRBD2	TRBV2	few	TRBJ2-7	CASRTFTSESEQYF	TGTGCCAGCAGAACGTTTACTAGCGAGTCCGAGCAGTACTTC
TRBD2	TRBV11-3	.	TRBJ2-5	CASSLDSLAEYQETQYF	TGTGCCAGCAGCTTAGATTCCCTAGCGGAGTACCAAGAGACCCAGTACTTC
TRBD1	TRBV5-5	many	TRBJ2-3	CASSYLLTGGAIDTQYF	TGTGCCAGCAGCTACCTCCTGACAGGGGGCGCCATAGATACGCAGTATTTT
TRBD1	TRBV7-2	once	TRBJ1-6	CASNSMTGSNSPLHF	TGTGCCAGCAACTCGATGACAGGGAGCAATTCACCCCTCCACTTT
.	TRBV6-1	medium-sized	TRBJ1-2	CASSPRNQNYGYTF	TGTGCCAGCAGCCCGAGGAATCAAAACTATGGCTACACCTTC
.	TRBV29-1	.	TRBJ1-1	CSVDTGFTEAFF	TGCAGCGTTGATACGGGGTTCACTGAAGCTTTCTTT
TRBD1	TRBV11-2	.	TRBJ1-4	CASSLTGGQEKLFF	TGTGCCAGCAGCCTAACAGGGGGTCAAGAAAAACTGTTTTTT
.	TRBV3-1	.	TRBJ2-3	CASSQPSTDTQYF	TGTGCCAGCAGCCAACCCAGCACAGATACGCAGTATTTT
.	TRBV6-1	few	TRBJ1-5	CASKASGPQHF	TGTGCCAGCAAGGCGTCGGGGCCCCAGCATTTT